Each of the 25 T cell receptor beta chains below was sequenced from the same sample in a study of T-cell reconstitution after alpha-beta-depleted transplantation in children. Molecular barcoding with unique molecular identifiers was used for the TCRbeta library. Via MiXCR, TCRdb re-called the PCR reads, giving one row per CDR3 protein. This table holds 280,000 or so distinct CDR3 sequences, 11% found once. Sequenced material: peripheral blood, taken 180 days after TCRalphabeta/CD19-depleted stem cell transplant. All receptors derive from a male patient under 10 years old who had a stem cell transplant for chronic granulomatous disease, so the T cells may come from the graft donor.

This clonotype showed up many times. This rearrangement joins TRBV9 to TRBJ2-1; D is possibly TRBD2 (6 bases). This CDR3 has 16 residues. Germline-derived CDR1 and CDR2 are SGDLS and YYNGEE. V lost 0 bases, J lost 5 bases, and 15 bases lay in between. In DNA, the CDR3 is TGTGCCAGCAGCGTAGACAGCGGGCTATTCGACAATGAGCAGTTCTTC. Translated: CASSVDSGLFDNEQFF. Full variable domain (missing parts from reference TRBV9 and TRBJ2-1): DSGVTQTPKHLITATGQRVTLRCSPRSGDLSVYWYQQSLDQGLQFLIQYYNGEERAKGNILERFSAQQFPDLHSELNLSSLELGDSALYFCASSVDSGLFDNEQFFGPGTRLTVL.

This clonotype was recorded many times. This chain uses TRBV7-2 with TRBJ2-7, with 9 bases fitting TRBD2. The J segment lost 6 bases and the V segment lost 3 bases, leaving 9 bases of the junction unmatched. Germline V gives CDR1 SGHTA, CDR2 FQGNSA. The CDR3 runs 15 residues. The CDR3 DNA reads TGTGCCAGCAGCTTGAAGGCGGGGGGGGCAACCGAGCAGTACTTC. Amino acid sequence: CASSLKAGGATEQYF.

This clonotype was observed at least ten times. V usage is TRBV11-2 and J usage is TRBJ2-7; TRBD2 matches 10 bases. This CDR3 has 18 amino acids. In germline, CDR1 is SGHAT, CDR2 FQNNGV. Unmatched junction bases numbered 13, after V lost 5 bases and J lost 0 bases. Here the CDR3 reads CASSARSGLALSSYEQYF. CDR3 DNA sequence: TGTGCCAGCAGCGCACGATCGGGACTAGCGTTGAGCTCCTACGAGCAGTACTTC.

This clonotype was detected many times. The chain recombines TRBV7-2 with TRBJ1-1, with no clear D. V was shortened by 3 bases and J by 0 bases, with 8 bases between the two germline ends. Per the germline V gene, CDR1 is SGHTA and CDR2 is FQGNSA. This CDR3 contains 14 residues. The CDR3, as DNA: TGTGCCAGCAGCTTGCCGGGTCTGAACACTGAAGCTTTCTTT. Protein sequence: CASSLPGLNTEAFF.

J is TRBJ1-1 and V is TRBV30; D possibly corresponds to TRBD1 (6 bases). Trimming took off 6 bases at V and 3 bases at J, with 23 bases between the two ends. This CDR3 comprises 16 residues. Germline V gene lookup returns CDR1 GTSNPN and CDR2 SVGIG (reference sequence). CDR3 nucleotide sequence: TGTGCCTGTTTCGCCGAGGACAGCTTATATCACACTGAAGCTTTCTTT. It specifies CACFAEDSLYHTEAFF.

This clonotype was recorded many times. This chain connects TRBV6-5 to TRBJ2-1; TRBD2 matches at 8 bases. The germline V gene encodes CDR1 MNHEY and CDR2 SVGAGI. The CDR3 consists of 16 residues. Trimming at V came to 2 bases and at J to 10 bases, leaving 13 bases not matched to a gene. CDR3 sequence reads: CASSYIAGPGRGEQFF. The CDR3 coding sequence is TGTGCCAGCAGTTACATAGCGGGACCCGGGAGGGGCGAGCAGTTCTTC.

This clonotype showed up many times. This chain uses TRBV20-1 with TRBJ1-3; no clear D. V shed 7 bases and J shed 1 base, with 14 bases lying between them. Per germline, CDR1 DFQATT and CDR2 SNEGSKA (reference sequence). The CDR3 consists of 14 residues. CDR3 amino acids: CSGLISGSGNTIYF. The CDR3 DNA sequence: TGCAGTGGATTAATCTCGGGGTCTGGAAACACCATATATTTT.

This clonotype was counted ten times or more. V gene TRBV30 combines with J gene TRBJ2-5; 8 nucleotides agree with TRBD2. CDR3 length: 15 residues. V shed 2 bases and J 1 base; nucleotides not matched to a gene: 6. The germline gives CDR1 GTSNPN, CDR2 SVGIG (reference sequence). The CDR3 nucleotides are TGTGCCTGGAGTACCCCAACTAGCGGCCAAGAGACCCAGTACTTC. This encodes CAWSTPTSGQETQYF.

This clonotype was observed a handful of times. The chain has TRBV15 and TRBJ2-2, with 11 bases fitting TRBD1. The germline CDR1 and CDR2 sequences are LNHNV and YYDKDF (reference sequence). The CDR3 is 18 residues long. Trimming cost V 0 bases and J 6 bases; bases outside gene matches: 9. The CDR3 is CATSRDPWTGGGPGELFF. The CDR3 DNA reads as TGTGCCACCAGCAGAGACCCCTGGACAGGGGGCGGGCCCGGGGAGCTGTTTTTT.

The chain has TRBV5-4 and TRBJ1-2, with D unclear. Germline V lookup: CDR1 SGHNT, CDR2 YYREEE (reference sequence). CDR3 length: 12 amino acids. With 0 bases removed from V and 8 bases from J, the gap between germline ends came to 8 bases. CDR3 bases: TGTGCCAGCAGCTTGGATGGGTGGGGCTACACCTTC. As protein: CASSLDGWGYTF.

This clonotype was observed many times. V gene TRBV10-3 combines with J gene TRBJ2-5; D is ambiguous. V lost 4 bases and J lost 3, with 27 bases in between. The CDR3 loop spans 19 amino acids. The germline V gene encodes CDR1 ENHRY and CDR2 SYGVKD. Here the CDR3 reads CAISAGDGQQLVPEETQYF. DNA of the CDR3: TGTGCCATCAGTGCCGGAGACGGGCAGCAATTGGTACCTGAAGAGACCCAGTACTTC.

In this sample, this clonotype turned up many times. CDR3 amino acids: CSARKPLAGVRETQYF. In DNA form, the CDR3 reads TGCAGTGCTAGAAAACCACTAGCGGGAGTTAGAGAGACCCAGTACTTC. The V and J genes are TRBV20-1 and TRBJ2-5; 11 bases agree with TRBD2. Losses at the gene ends were 2 bases for V and 4 bases for J; bases not matched to a gene: 9. Germline CDR1 DFQATT, CDR2 SNEGSKA (reference sequence). The CDR3 length is 16 residues.

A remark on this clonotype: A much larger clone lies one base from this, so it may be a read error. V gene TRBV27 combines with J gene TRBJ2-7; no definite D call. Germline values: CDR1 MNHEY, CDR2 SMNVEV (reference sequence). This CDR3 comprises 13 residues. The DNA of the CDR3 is TGTGCCAACAGTTTATCAATGGACTACGAGCAGTACTTC. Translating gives CANSLSMDYEQYF.

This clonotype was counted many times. Here the CDR3 DNA reads TGTGCCAGCAGTTCCTCCGGGACAGGGACGTCTGGGGCCAACGTCCTGACTTTC. Translating gives CASSSSGTGTSGANVLTF. V gene TRBV28 combines with J gene TRBJ2-6; 9 nucleotides agree with TRBD1. The germline gives CDR1 MDHEN, CDR2 SYDVKM. J was trimmed by 1 base and V by 4 bases; bases with no gene match: 8. The CDR3 is made up of 18 amino acids. Full variable domain (outside the CDR3, taken from reference TRBV28 and TRBJ2-6): DVKVTQSSRYLVKRTGEKVFLECVQDMDHENMFWYRQDPGLGLRLIYFSYDVKMKEKGDIPEGYSVSREKKERFSLILESASTNQTSMYLCASSSSGTGTSGANVLTFGAGSRLTVL.

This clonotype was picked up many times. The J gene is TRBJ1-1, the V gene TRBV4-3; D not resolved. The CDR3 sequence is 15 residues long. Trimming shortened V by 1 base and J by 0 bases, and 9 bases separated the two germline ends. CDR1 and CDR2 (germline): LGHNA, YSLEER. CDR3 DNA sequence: TGCGCCAGCAGCCAAGTCTCCAGCATGAACACTGAAGCTTTCTTT. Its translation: CASSQVSSMNTEAFF.

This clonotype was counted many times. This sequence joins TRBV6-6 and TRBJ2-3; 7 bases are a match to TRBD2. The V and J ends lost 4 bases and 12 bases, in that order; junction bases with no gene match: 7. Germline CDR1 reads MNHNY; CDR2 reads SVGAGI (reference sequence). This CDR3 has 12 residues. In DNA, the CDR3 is TGTGCCAGCAGTTTCCCTAGCGGAGGCCAGTATTTT. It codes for CASSFPSGGQYF.

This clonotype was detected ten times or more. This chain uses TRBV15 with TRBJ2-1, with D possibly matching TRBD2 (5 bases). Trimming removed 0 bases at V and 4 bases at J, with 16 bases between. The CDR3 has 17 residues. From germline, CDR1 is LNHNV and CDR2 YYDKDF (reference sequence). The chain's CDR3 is CATSRDRSGGWYNEQFF. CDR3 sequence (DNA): TGTGCCACCAGCAGAGATCGGTCCGGAGGATGGTACAATGAGCAGTTCTTC.

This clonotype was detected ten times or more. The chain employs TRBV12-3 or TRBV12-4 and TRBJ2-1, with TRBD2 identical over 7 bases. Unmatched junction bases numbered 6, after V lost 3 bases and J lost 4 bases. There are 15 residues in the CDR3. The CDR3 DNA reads TGTGCCAGCAGTTTGGGTAGCGGGTATTACAATGAGCAGTTCTTC. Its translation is CASSLGSGYYNEQFF.

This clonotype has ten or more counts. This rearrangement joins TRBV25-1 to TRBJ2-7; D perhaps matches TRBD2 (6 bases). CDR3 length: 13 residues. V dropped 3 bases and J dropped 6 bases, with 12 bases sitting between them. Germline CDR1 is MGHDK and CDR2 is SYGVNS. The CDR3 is CASSDRRDSEQYF. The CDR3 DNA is TGTGCCAGCAGTGATCGTAGGGACTCCGAGCAGTACTTC.

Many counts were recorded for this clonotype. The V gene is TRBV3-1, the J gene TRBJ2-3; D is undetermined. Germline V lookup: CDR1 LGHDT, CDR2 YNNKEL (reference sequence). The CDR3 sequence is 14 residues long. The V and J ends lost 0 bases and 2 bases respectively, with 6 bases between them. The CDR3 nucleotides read TGTGCCAGCAGCCAAGAAGGCTTCACAGATACGCAGTATTTT. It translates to CASSQEGFTDTQYF.

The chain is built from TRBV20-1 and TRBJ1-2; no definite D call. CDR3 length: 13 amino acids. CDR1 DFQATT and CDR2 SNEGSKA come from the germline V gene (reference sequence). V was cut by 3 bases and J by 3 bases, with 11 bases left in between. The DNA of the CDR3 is TGCAGTGCTAGCGACGGAAGAGACTATGGCTACACCTTC. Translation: CSASDGRDYGYTF.

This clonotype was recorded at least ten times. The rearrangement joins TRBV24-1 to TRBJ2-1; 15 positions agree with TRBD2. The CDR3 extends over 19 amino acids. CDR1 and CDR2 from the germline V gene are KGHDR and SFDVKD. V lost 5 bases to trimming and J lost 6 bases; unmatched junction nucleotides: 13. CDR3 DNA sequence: TGTGCCACCAGTGCCAAGCCCGGGACTAGCGGGAGGAGGGTCAATGAGCAGTTCTTC. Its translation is CATSAKPGTSGRRVNEQFF.

In DNA, the CDR3 is TGTGCCAGCAGCCAAACCGCGACAGGAGAGCAGTTCTTC. Its protein product is CASSQTATGEQFF. This sequence joins TRBV14 and TRBJ2-1, with D perhaps matching TRBD1 (6 bases). The CDR3 is 13 amino acids. The V and J ends lost 2 bases and 10 bases respectively, with 12 bases between them. In germline, CDR1 is SGHDN, CDR2 FVKESK.

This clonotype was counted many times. The CDR3 DNA reads TGCAGTGCTAGAGTCCAGCTGTCAAGCGGTGAGCAGTTCTTC. Its translation is CSARVQLSSGEQFF. The chain joins TRBV20-1 to TRBJ2-1, with a weak D call TRBD2 (5 bases). The CDR3 consists of 14 residues. Per the germline V gene, CDR1 is DFQATT and CDR2 is SNEGSKA (reference sequence). Trimming pared 1 base from V and 9 bases from J, leaving 16 bases between.

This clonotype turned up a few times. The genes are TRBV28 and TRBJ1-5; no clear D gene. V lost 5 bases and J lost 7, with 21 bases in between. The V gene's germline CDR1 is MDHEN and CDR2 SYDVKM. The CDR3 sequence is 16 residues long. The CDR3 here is CASSSMELESWQPQHF. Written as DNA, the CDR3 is TGTGCCAGCAGTAGTATGGAGTTGGAATCTTGGCAGCCCCAGCATTTT.